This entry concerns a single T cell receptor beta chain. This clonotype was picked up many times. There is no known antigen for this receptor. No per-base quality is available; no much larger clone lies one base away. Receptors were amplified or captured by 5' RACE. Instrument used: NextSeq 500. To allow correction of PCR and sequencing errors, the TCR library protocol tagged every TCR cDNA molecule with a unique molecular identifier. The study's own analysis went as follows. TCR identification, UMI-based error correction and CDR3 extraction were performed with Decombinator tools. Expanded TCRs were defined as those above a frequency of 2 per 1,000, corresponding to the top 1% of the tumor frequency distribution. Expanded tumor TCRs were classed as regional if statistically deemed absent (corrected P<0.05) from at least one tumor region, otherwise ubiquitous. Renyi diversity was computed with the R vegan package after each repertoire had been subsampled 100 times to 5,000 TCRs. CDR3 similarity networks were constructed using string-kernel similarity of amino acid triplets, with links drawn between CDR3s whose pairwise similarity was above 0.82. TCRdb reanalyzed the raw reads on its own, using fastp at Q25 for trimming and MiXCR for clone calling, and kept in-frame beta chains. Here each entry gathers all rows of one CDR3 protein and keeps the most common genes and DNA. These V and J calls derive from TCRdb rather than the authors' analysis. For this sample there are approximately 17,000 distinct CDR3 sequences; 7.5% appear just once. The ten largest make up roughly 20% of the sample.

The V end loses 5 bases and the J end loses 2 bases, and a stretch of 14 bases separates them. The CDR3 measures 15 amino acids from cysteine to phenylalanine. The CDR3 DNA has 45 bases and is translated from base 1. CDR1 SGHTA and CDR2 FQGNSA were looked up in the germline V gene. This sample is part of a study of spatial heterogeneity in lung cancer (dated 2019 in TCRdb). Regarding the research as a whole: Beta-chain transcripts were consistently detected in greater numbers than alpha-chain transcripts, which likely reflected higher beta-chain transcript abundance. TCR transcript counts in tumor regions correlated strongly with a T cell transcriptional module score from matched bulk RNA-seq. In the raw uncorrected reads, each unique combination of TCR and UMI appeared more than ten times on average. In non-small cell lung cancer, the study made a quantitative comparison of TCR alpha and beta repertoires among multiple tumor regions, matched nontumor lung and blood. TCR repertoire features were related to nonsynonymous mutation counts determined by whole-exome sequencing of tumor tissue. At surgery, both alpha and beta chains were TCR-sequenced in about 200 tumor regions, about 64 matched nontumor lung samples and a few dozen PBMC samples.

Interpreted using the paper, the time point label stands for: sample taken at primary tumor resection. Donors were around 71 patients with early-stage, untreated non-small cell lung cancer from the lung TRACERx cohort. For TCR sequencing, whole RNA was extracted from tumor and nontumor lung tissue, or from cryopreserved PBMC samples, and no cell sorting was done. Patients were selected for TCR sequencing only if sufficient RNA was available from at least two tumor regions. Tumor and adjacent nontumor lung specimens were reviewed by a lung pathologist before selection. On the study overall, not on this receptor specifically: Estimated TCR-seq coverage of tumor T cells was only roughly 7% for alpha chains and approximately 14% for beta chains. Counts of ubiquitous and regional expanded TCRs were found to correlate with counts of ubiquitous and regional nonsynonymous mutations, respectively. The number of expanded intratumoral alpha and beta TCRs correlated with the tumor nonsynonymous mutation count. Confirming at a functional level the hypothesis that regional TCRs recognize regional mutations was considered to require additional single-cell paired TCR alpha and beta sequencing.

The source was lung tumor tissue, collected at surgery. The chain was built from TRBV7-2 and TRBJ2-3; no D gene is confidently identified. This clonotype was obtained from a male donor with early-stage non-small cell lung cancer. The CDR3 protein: CASSRNPEATDTQYF. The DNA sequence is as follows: TGTGCCAGCAGCCGGAACCCCGAGGCCACAGATACGCAGTATTTT.